This TCR beta chain derives from a study of cytomegalovirus exposure and HLA in healthy donors (TCRdb year 2017). Notes on the research overall: An earlier analysis of more than 550 of the donors reported 276 Gb of sequence data and approximately 120 million unique TCR beta sequences obtained from some 200 million T cells. Approximately 300 gigabases of sequencing data and roughly 80 million unique TCR sequences made up an early release that covered nearly 650 HLA-typed donors. The genetic ancestry cluster associated with self-reported Caucasian donors included roughly 84% of the roughly 360 genotyped donors. The study aimed to test whether cataloging public T cell receptors could reveal signatures of past pathogen exposure. The study used immunosequencing to profile the T cell repertoires of several hundred subjects and linked those repertoires to cytomegalovirus serostatus. In addition to the first cohort of 666 subjects, a separate validation cohort of under 150 different subjects was used. To predict cytomegalovirus infection status, the study brought together high-throughput TCR immunosequencing, statistical association of individual TCRs with disease status, and machine learning. A later analysis re-analyzed previously published TCR beta repertoires from about 600 donors and added high-resolution HLA genotyping to study TCR occurrence patterns. Rather than using new phenotypic data, the later analysis identified candidate immune exposures from TCR beta sequences and from how often those sequences occurred across donors. In an earlier analysis of 587 of the donors, high-throughput TCR beta sequencing was used to judge whether each TCR beta V gene segment behaved as functional or pseudogenic. Donor age, sex, ethnicity and CMV serostatus were collected together with the repertoire data. In a later genetic analysis, genome-wide SNP genotypes for about 65% of the 666 donors were used, and that subset was treated as a discovery cohort. All discovery cohort repertoires had been generated on a single sequencing platform. HLA typing included class I and class II loci at four-digit resolution. Typing coverage varied by locus: roughly 620-630 donors for A, B, C, DRB1 and DQB1; some 520 for DQA1; 606 for DPA1; some 470 for DPB1. Roughly 5 DR-DQ haplotypes were handled as single units for association and clustering, since linkage in the cohort was strong. On average, 235,054 unique TCR beta nucleotide sequences were sequenced per donor among some 420 genotyped donors of the cohort, with roughly 18% of those sequences being non-productive. The research as a whole found: It was suggested by the authors that the approach could potentially be generalized to other disease states and immunological phenotypes. A group of highly shared sequence variants was considered likely to be a technical artifact of the sequencing pipeline. A later analysis found that HLA-associated TCR beta chains were more clonally expanded and had lower generation probabilities than equally common non-associated chains. Cytomegalovirus status was reported to be diagnosed by the classifier with high specificity and sensitivity in both the original and validation cohorts. A further reported finding was that TCR beta sequences accurately predicted the HLA-A and HLA-B alleles for most subjects in the first cohort. About 15 rarely observed V segments, including chromosome 9 orphons, were excluded from the earlier analysis of several hundred of the donors because counts were too low. CMV serostatus was the only immune exposure information available for the cohort. Correlated functional status among segregating V segments might reflect linkage disequilibrium, but an unknown experimental factor could not be ruled out. In this cohort, only TCR beta chains were sequenced, and detectable features were limited by the absence of alpha or paired-chain data. In a later analysis, several top co-occurrence clusters were reported to appear linked to parvovirus B19, influenza, CMV and Epstein-Barr virus. The presence/absence analyses assumed that sequencing depth was roughly uniform across donors, and that assumption may not be true. A later genetic analysis associated a missense DCLRE1C variant with V-gene and J-gene trimming of TCR beta chains, and an independent cohort replicated the association. Three of the identified cytomegalovirus-associated TCR beta chains were confirmed in vitro to be specific for cytomegalovirus antigens. Because HLA typing was unavailable for some donors at each locus, only the typed subset was used in association tests. When HLA alleles, especially DR and DQ, strongly co-occurred, TCR associations were difficult to assign to individual alleles. In a later genetic analysis, fewer N-insertions in productive TCRs were reported among donors in an Asian-associated ancestry cluster than the roughly 700-donor mean. Some IMGT-functional V segments, including TRBV6-2 and TRBV6-3, could not be told apart with the 87-base-pair reads, so those segments were excluded. Across donors, most TCR sequences were observed very rarely, whereas some public TCRs were present in many individuals. Broadly in line with IMGT annotations, most TCR beta V segments showed up in productive rearrangements about 87% or about 30% of the time in an earlier analysis of around 550 of the donors. In a later analysis, TCR association rates were found to vary across HLA loci, with the most associated TCRs seen for DRB1 alleles and the fewest for HLA-C alleles. In a later analysis, most CMV-associated TCR beta chains were found to appear HLA-restricted, with HLA associations seemingly driven largely by CMV exposure. In a later analysis, 16,951 TCR beta sequences were associated with specific HLA alleles at a false discovery rate of 0.05. In the study, 150 to 200 TCR beta chains were listed as associated with cytomegalovirus.

The germline V gene (reference sequence) sets CDR1 to GTSNPN and CDR2 to SVGIG. The CDR3 sequence holds 15 residues, the cysteine and phenylalanine included. This entry keeps only the CDR3 DNA: 45 bases, framed from base 1. Clipping removes 0 bases from V and 6 bases from J, with 8 as the unmatched junction base count. The library was prepared using the immunoSEQ multiplex PCR assay. The multiplex PCR relied on a mix of 60 forward primers for TCR Vbeta segments and 13 reverse primers for TCR Jbeta segments. Amplification of the CDR3 region of rearranged TCR beta genes was performed with a multiplex PCR assay on genomic DNA. The Illumina HiSeq System was used to sequence the amplified TCR beta libraries as 87-base-pair reads. The authors' pipeline ran thus. In a later analysis, 80 million or so unique TCR beta chains were counted across the 500 to 850 repertoires, and roughly 11 million of these chains were shared by at least two donors. A nearest-neighbor algorithm error-corrected the raw reads and collapsed the reads into unique sequences, merging closely related sequences to remove PCR and sequencing errors. To assign V, D and J gene segments, CDR3 sequences were aligned to IMGT reference sequences. For a sequence to be retained, at least a six-nucleotide match to both a V gene segment and a J gene segment was required. Rearrangements were called productive when the CDR3 lacked stop codons and stayed in frame with V and J; all others were non-productive. Following IMGT convention, CDR3 was defined as the stretch from the second conserved V-encoded cysteine to the conserved J-encoded phenylalanine. In an earlier analysis of around 570 of the donors, sequences lacking an unambiguous match to a single V gene segment were excluded. In an earlier analysis of approximately 500 of the donors, a V segment was called functional when productive rearrangements were above 56.7%, and segregating when the standard deviation between donors exceeded 5%. A statistical classification framework was developed to diagnose cytomegalovirus status using the catalog of TCR beta chain sequences. In a later analysis, V and J genes were assigned by comparing TCR nucleotide sequences against IMGT/GENE-DB human TR gene sequences. The TCRdist pipeline was used in a later analysis to assign CDR3 sequences and most-parsimonious VDJ recombination scenarios. In a later analysis, each TCR beta chain was defined by its CDR3 amino acid sequence together with its V-gene family, and reads lacking a unique V-gene family were excluded. As a way to deal with suspected cross-contamination and a sequencing artifact, a later analysis dropped 500 to 700 nucleotide sequences that were highly shared and had low generation probability. A later analysis calculated a clonal expansion index for each public chain from normalized within-repertoire ranks of inferred template counts. In a later analysis, generation probabilities were computed with a VDJ recombination model fitted to out-of-frame rearrangements, and the resulting probabilities were checked against IGoR. In a later analysis, TCR-TCR, TCR-HLA and TCR-CMV co-occurrence was scored with hypergeometric tests, and a repertoire-size bias correction was applied to TCR pairs. False discovery rates were estimated in a later analysis by permuting HLA or CMV assignments 20 times. In a later analysis, co-occurring TCRs were grouped using DBSCAN, and TCRdist sequence similarity was added for clustering within HLA-allele-positive subsets. For co-occurrence clustering, repertoires with fewer than 30,000 or more than 120,000 public chains were excluded, along with about five repertoires with anomalous nucleotide sharing. Not all clones reach the TCRdb copy of this immuneACCESS table, which keeps in-frame sequences only. Checked studies attribute under half of the gap to unresolved V genes and leave the rest unexplained. V and J calls and clone size are copied from that table; D and trimming were computed from the DNA. The sample records fewer than 250,000 clones, around 79% of which are singletons. The ten largest account for about 1.4% of the sample.

As concerns this clone: Which antigen it targets is not known. No base qualities exist here, and no much larger clone lies one base off it.

The cohort consisted of 666 healthy bone marrow donors. All cohort members were sampled while nominally healthy, although unrecorded immune exposures were likely present. The donor tested CMV seronegative and was one of the 352 seronegative cohort members. Every donor gave a peripheral blood sample, and the peripheral blood mononuclear cells from that sample were used for TCR beta sequencing. The Qiagen DNeasy Blood Extraction Kit was used to extract genomic DNA from the blood cell samples. The chain is encoded by TRBV30 joined to TRBJ2-3, and 8 junction bases match TRBD1. Sequenced sample: PBMCs. The clonotype comes from a woman aged 45-60 years in good health and CMV-seronegative. The CDR3: CAWSVGGRGHDTQYF. The nucleotides are TGTGCCTGGAGTGTAGGGGGCAGGGGGCATGATACGCAGTATTTT.